This is a list of T cell receptor beta chains from one sample in a study of human T cells and chemical hapten exposure. Using its own MiXCR run on the RACE reads, TCRdb lists one record per CDR3 protein. Of just over 350,000 distinct CDR3 sequences listed, over 6% are singletons. This sample comprised whole blood, obtained in connection with sensitization to the hapten diphenylcyclopropenone (DPC). These receptors were taken from a woman younger than 35 with alopecia areata. Some clones in this sample may be carry-over from other donors' samples. Each CDR3 is given without its conserved first and last residue.

v_call	j_call	cdr3_aa
TRBV12-3/TRBV12-4	TRBJ1-1	ASSSTDRVNTEAF
TRBV12-5	TRBJ1-5	ASGPFWDRQFNQPQH
TRBV6-1	TRBJ1-4	ASSPFPPFDRGIEKLF
TRBV12-3/TRBV12-4	TRBJ2-6	ASTYDRSISGANVLT
TRBV11-1	TRBJ2-3	ASSETGTLSDTQY
TRBV29-1	TRBJ1-1	SVQSKGEAF
TRBV5-1	TRBJ2-7	ASSSTSGGYYEQY
TRBV27	TRBJ1-4	ASSLLGQGAVLEKLF
TRBV27	TRBJ1-5	ASSLDYSNQPQH
TRBV27	TRBJ1-2	ASSLRQGANGYT
TRBV9	TRBJ2-3	ASSVEGRVVDTQY
TRBV2	TRBJ1-5	ASSPDDQPQH
TRBV7-2	TRBJ1-5	ASSLTGTVANQPQH
TRBV7-9	TRBJ2-1	ALADNEQF
TRBV6-5	TRBJ2-3	ASSYSNRGASGAQY
TRBV6-2/TRBV6-3	TRBJ1-5	ASSYGVRQPQH
TRBV14	TRBJ1-2	ASSQGSRMGWDPNYGYT
TRBV4-1	TRBJ1-2	ASSQPFQGYGYT
TRBV27	TRBJ2-1	ASIFSPSGGANNEQF
TRBV12-3/TRBV12-4	TRBJ1-1	ASSFSTTGNTEAF
TRBV20-1	TRBJ1-2	SARDSRADYYGYT
TRBV5-6	TRBJ1-2	ASSQTFRGRGYT
TRBV28	TRBJ2-1	ASSFLDSSYNEQF
TRBV6-2/TRBV6-3	TRBJ1-1	ASSPTTLRFMNTEAF
TRBV12-3/TRBV12-4	TRBJ2-3	ASRTRRLGMGGGPTSTDTQY
TRBV6-2/TRBV6-3	TRBJ2-7	ASSYKRSGASYEQY
TRBV12-3/TRBV12-4	TRBJ1-1	ASSPPPGEAF
TRBV7-2	TRBJ2-6	ASTPPGQGSAGANVLT
TRBV7-6	TRBJ2-7	ASSYGQRYEQY
TRBV6-6	TRBJ1-1	ASSIDRAEAF
TRBV6-2/TRBV6-3	TRBJ2-5	ASTQRRKGEETQY
TRBV29-1	TRBJ2-2	SVQGGGNTGELF
TRBV7-2	TRBJ1-2	ASSLRSGRGNYGYT
TRBV6-5	TRBJ2-7	ASSYSGGSPYEQY
TRBV6-2/TRBV6-3	TRBJ2-3	ASSPKRGGLHRSTDTQY
TRBV12-3/TRBV12-4	TRBJ1-2	ASSLGTGPYGYT
TRBV6-5	TRBJ1-1	ASSYRGGITEAF
TRBV6-2/TRBV6-3	TRBJ2-5	ASRRDIQETQY
TRBV7-9	TRBJ1-1	ASSFRGGPTEAF
TRBV6-5	TRBJ1-2	ATTLRGLGYT
TRBV5-1	TRBJ2-6	ASSLSSGANVLT
TRBV12-3/TRBV12-4	TRBJ1-2	ASSRGISNYGYT
TRBV2	TRBJ2-1	ASRFRGDGRDNEQF
TRBV7-9	TRBJ1-1	ASSLGRASEAF
TRBV6-2/TRBV6-3	TRBJ2-1	ASRRLGTGFPNEQF
TRBV12-5	TRBJ2-7	ASTPGEGEQY